This T cell receptor beta chain was recorded in a study of T cells after yellow fever vaccination. MiXCR was run by TCRdb on the 5' RACE reads, yielding one entry per CDR3 protein. The sample lists fewer than 350,000 distinct CDR3 sequences; roughly 3.5% were seen once. CDR1 SGHRS and CDR2 YFSETQ come from the germline V gene. The CDR3 sequence is 17 residues long. With V trimmed by 2 bases and J by 0 bases, 10 bases remained unmatched. This clonotype has a handful of counts. This sample comprised PBMCs, obtained on the day of the yellow fever booster vaccination. The source of this sequence is a young man who received the YFV17D yellow fever vaccine. The chain combines TRBV5-1 with TRBJ1-1, with 7 bases aligning to TRBD1. The CDR3 coding sequence is TGCGCCAGCAGCTTATCCGGGACAGTCCGTATGAACACTGAAGCTTTCTTT. Translating gives CASSLSGTVRMNTEAFF.